The sequence of this TCR beta chain was determined in a study of T-cell reconstitution after alpha-beta-depleted transplantation in children. In the case of this clonotype: Its antigen is still unknown.

Preparation of the TCRbeta library involved a method that used unique molecular identifiers. A single record per CDR3 protein comes from TCRdb applying MiXCR to the PCR reads. The sample yields approximately 130,000 distinct CDR3 sequences, roughly 9.7% seen once. Findings of the study overall: T cells produced anew were the main source of T-cell counts and diversity one year after transplant. It was reported that alpha-beta T cells came from several hundred expanded graft clones (about two months after transplant).

The origin of this receptor is a girl under three years old who had a stem cell transplant for combined immunodeficiency, so the T cells may come from the graft donor. The specimen comprised PBMCs, mostly from graft donor cells, sampled 180 days after TCRalphabeta/CD19-depleted stem cell transplant.

As DNA, the CDR3 is TGTGCCAGCAGCTTGGCACGAGGACTAGCTAACTACGAGCAGTACTTC. Encoded protein: CASSLARGLANYEQYF. V is TRBV5-8 and J is TRBJ2-7; 8 bases match TRBD2. The J segment lost 3 bases and the V segment lost 0 bases, leaving 8 bases of the junction unmatched. This CDR3 has 16 residues. The germline V gene encodes CDR1 SGHTS and CDR2 YDEGEE.